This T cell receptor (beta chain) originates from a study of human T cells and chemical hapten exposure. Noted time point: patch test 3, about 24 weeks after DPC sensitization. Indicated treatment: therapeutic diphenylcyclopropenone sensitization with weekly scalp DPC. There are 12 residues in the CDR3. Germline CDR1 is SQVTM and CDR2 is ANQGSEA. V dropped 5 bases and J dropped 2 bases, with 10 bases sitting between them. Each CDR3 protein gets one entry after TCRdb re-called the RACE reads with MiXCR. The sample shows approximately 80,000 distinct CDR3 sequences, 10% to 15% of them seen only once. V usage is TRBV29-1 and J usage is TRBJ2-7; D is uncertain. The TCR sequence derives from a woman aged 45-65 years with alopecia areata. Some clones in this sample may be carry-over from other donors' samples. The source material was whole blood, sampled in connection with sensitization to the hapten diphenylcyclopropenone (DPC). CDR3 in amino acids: CSVRDSAYEQYF. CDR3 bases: TGCAGCGTTCGCGACTCAGCCTACGAGCAGTACTTC.